The 20 T cell receptor beta chains reported below all come from one sample, sequenced in a study of cytomegalovirus exposure and HLA in healthy donors. Using immunoSEQ multiplex PCR, the repertoire was profiled, and TCRdb retains in-frame clones only, with some absent. The data hold roughly 120,000 clones, with roughly 82% observed a single time. The source material was PBMCs. These receptors all come from a man between 18 and 35 years old in good health and CMV-seronegative.

V usage is TRBV7-6 and J usage is TRBJ2-3; 10 bases are a match to TRBD1. Germline lookup yields CDR1 SGHVS and CDR2 FNYEAQ. CDR3 length: 15 amino acids. The J segment lost 4 bases and the V segment lost 3 bases, leaving 4 bases of the junction unmatched. CDR3: CASSFGTGDADTQYF. CDR3 bases: TGTGCCAGCAGCTTCGGGACAGGGGACGCAGATACGCAGTATTTT.

J is TRBJ1-1 and V is TRBV6-5, with D uncertain. V was pared by 2 bases and J by 2 bases, with 6 bases between. This CDR3 comprises 13 residues. Germline V gene lookup returns CDR1 MNHEY and CDR2 SVGAGI. The CDR3 nucleotides are TGTGCCAGCAGTTACGGGCCCAACACTGAAGCTTTCTTT. Amino acids: CASSYGPNTEAFF.

The chain joins TRBV5-1 to TRBJ1-1; weak D call: TRBD1 (5 bases). Germline CDR1 SGHRS, CDR2 YFSETQ. The CDR3 extends over 14 amino acids. The ends were cut back, 4 bases at V and 1 base at J, with 11 bases in the middle. CDR3 nucleotides: TGCGCCAGCAGCACCTACGGACAGAACACTGAAGCTTTCTTT. It translates to CASSTYGQNTEAFF. The whole variable domain, filled in from reference TRBV5-1 and TRBJ1-1, reads KAGVTQTPRYLIKTRGQQVTLSCSPISGHRSVSWYQQTPGQGLQFLFEYFSETQRNKGNFPGRFSGRQFSNSRSEMNVSTLELGDSALYLCASSTYGQNTEAFFGQGTRLTVV.

The chain combines TRBV7-2 with TRBJ2-1; 13 nucleotides agree with TRBD2. V lost 5 bases, J lost 2 bases, and 9 bases stayed unmatched. This CDR3 is built from 18 residues. The germline gives CDR1 SGHTA, CDR2 FQGNSA. DNA of the CDR3: TGTGCCAGCAGCCCGAGGACTAGCGGGAGCTACCCCTACAATGAGCAGTTCTTC. Residues: CASSPRTSGSYPYNEQFF.

CDR3 bases: TGCGCCAGCAGCAGCGGACTAGCGGGAGCCCTTGCTGTGTTGGAGCAGTACTTC. This sequence encodes CASSSGLAGALAVLEQYF. This chain connects TRBV5-1 to TRBJ2-7; 13 nucleotides line up with TRBD2. With V trimmed by 4 bases and J by 7 bases, 17 bases remained unmatched. Germline V gives CDR1 SGHRS, CDR2 YFSETQ. The CDR3 is 18 amino acids.

The V and J genes are TRBV7-2 and TRBJ1-1; possibly TRBD1 for D (5 bases). This CDR3 has 14 residues. Germline assignment: CDR1 SGHTA and CDR2 FQGNSA. The germline V and J ends were trimmed by 4 bases and 0 bases, with 9 bases remaining between them. The CDR3 DNA is TGTGCCAGCAGCTCCCCAGGGATGAACACTGAAGCTTTCTTT. It yields the protein CASSSPGMNTEAFF.

As for this clone: Different DNA sequences within this sample yield the same CDR3. This chain connects TRBV30 to TRBJ2-3; 10 bases match TRBD1. CDR1 is GTSNPN, CDR2 SVGIG, per germline (reference sequence). The junction had 3 bases not matched to a gene; V was cut back by 2 bases and J by 1 base. The CDR3 sequence is 15 residues long. The CDR3 loop reads CAWSPGTGGTDTQYF. The CDR3 DNA reads TGTGCCTGGAGTCCCGGGACAGGGGGCACAGATACGCAGTATTTT.

The chain uses TRBV27 and TRBJ2-2; 9 nucleotides line up with TRBD1. CDR3 length: 16 amino acids. V lost 3 bases and J lost 6; bases outside the gene matches: 8. Looked up from germline, CDR1 is MNHEY and CDR2 is SMNVEV (reference sequence). The CDR3 nucleotides read TGTGCCAGCAGTTTCCGGACAGGGGTCGTAGCCGGGGAGCTGTTTTTT. Translated, it gives CASSFRTGVVAGELFF.

Comments on this clone: This specimen includes other DNA sequences encoding the same CDR3. The CDR3 spells CSALEEKLFF. Written as DNA, the CDR3 is TGCAGTGCCCTGGAGGAAAAACTGTTTTTT. The chain links TRBV20-1 to TRBJ1-4; D uncertain. V was cut by 6 bases and J by 8 bases, with 7 bases left in between. This CDR3 contains 10 residues. Germline V gene data show CDR1 as DFQATT and CDR2 as SNEGSKA (reference sequence).

V is TRBV5-4 and J is TRBJ1-4, with 8 bases identical to TRBD1. This CDR3 is 16 amino acids long. Germline V gives CDR1 SGHNT, CDR2 YYREEE (reference sequence). Trimming at V came to 4 bases and at J to 3 bases, leaving 8 bases not matched to a gene. CDR3 in DNA: TGTGCCAGCAGCCACGCTAGGACAGGGCCTAATGAAAAACTGTTTTTT. Its protein product is CASSHARTGPNEKLFF. Combining the CDR3 with reference TRBV5-4 and TRBJ1-4 gives the whole variable domain ETGVTQSPTHLIKTRGQQVTLRCSSQSGHNTVSWYQQALGQGPQFIFQYYREEENGRGNFPPRFSGLQFPNYSSELNVNALELDDSALYLCASSHARTGPNEKLFFGSGTQLSVL.

This clone was seen a single time. The V and J genes are TRBV4-1 and TRBJ2-5; 8 nucleotides align to TRBD1. Trimming at V came to 4 bases and at J to 4 bases, leaving 2 bases not matched to a gene. The CDR3 has 13 residues. Looked up from germline, CDR1 is MGHRA and CDR2 is YSYEKL. The CDR3 reads CASSLTGGETQYF. The CDR3, as DNA: TGCGCCAGCAGCCTCACAGGGGGAGAGACCCAGTACTTC.

This clone was picked up one time. The chain joins TRBV5-6 to TRBJ2-2; 13 bases map to TRBD2. V lost 4 bases and J lost 9; bases outside the gene matches: 9. Germline CDR1 and CDR2: SGHDT and YYEEEE. This CDR3 is built from 16 residues. The CDR3 nucleotides are TGTGCCAGCAGCCCGGGGACTAGCGGGATGGAGAGGGAGCTGTTTTTT. Its protein product is CASSPGTSGMERELFF.

The CDR3 DNA reads TGTGCCAGCAGCCGCACCGACAGGGACGAGCAGTACTTC. Its protein is CASSRTDRDEQYF. The chain is built from TRBV4-2 and TRBJ2-7, with TRBD1 matching over 7 bases. V shed 4 bases and J 5 bases; nucleotides not matched to a gene: 5. CDR1 LGHNA and CDR2 YNFKEQ come from the germline V gene. The CDR3 has 13 residues.

J is TRBJ1-6 and V is TRBV28; 9 nucleotides match TRBD1. J was trimmed by 12 bases and V by 4 bases; bases with no gene match: 10. Germline CDR1 is MDHEN and CDR2 is SYDVKM. This CDR3 contains 15 residues. CDR3 amino acids: CASSSTRTGVGPLHF. CDR3 DNA: TGTGCCAGCAGTTCCACTCGGACAGGGGTGGGACCCCTCCACTTT.

V is TRBV1 and J is TRBJ2-7; the tabulated D call, TRBD1, remains unverified against the DNA. TRBV1 is given as a pseudogene. The CDR3 covers 22 residues. For the CDR3, the DNA is TGCACCAGCAGCCTCACCAAGATATCGACAGGGGGCAGAGTATACCCCCCCTACGAGCAGTACTTC. Protein: CTSSLTKISTGGRVYPPYEQYF.

As concerns this clone: One end of the junction does not line up with germline, which may come from a read error. The V gene is TRBV7-7, the J gene TRBJ2-3; TRBD2 aligns across 8 bases. The CDR3 covers 16 residues. CDR1 and CDR2 (germline): SSHAT, FNYEAQ (reference sequence). CDR3: CASSLGSGGGTDTQYF. CDR3 DNA: TGTGCTAGCAGCTTAGGAAGCGGGGGAGGCACAGATACGCAGTATTTT.

This clone was recorded a few times. The rearrangement joins TRBV6-1 to TRBJ2-6, with 11 bases lining up with TRBD1. Germline V gives CDR1 MNHNS, CDR2 SASEGT. The CDR3 totals 15 residues. J lost 4 bases, V lost 11 bases, and 7 bases had no gene match. The CDR3: CAGGQGASGANVLTF. The CDR3, as DNA: TGTGCCGGAGGACAGGGGGCTTCCGGGGCCAACGTCCTGACTTTC.

CDR3 DNA sequence: TGTGCCAGCAGCTCTAGGGGACAGGGGGCGAACACCGGGGAGCTGTTTTTT. Protein product: CASSSRGQGANTGELFF. The V call is TRBV7-2, the J call TRBJ2-2, with TRBD1 identical over 11 bases. CDR1 SGHTA and CDR2 FQGNSA come from the germline V gene. This CDR3 region has 17 residues. V lost 4 bases and J lost 0; bases outside the gene matches: 4.

This rearrangement joins TRBV30 to TRBJ2-3, with 8 bases lining up with TRBD2. This CDR3 is 15 amino acids long. After removal of 5 bases from V and 3 bases from J, the junction contained 10 bases not matched to a gene. Germline CDR1 reads GTSNPN; CDR2 reads SVGIG (reference sequence). The CDR3 spells CAWGPGLGVTDTQYF. CDR3 coding DNA: TGTGCCTGGGGCCCGGGACTAGGCGTAACAGATACGCAGTATTTT.

The gene calls are TRBV5-4 and TRBJ1-2; 7 positions agree with TRBD1. The germline V gene has CDR1 SGHNT and CDR2 YYREEE (reference sequence). V dropped 5 bases and J dropped 1; count of bases not matched to a gene: 2. The CDR3 has 13 residues. This chain's CDR3 is CASSRDSNYGYTF. Written as DNA, the CDR3 is TGTGCCAGCAGTCGGGACAGTAACTATGGCTACACCTTC.